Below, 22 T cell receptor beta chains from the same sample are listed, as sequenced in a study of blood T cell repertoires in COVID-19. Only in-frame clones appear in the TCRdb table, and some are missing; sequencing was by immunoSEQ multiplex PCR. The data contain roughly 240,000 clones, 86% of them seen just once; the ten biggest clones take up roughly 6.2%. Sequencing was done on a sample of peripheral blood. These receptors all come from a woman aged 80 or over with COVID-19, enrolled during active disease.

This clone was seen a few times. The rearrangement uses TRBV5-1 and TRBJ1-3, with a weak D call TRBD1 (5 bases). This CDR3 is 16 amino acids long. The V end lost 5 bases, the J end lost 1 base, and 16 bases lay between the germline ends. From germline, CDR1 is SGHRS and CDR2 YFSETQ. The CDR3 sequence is CASRSSPSGSGNTIYF. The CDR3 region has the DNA TGCGCCAGCAGGTCGTCCCCTTCAGGGTCTGGAAACACCATATATTTT.

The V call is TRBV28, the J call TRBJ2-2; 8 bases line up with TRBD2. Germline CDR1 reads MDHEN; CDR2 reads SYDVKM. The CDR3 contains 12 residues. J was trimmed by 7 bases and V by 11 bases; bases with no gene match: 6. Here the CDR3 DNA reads TGTGCCTCCCCCGGGGGGGGCGGGGAGCTGTTTTTT. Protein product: CASPGGGGELFF.

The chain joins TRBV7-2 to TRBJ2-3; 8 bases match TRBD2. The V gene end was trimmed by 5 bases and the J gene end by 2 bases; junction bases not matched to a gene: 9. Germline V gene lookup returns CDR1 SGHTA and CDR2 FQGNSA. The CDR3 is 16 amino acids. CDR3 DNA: TGTGCCAGCAGCCCCGGGGGGGGGTCGGACACAGATACGCAGTATTTT. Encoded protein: CASSPGGGSDTDTQYF.

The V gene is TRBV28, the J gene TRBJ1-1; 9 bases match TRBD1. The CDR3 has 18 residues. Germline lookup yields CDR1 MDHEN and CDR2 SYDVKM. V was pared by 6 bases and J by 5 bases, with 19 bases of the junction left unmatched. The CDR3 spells CASSRGTGGPWRGTEAFF. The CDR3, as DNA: TGTGCCAGCAGCCGTGGCACAGGGGGCCCCTGGAGGGGAACTGAAGCTTTCTTT.

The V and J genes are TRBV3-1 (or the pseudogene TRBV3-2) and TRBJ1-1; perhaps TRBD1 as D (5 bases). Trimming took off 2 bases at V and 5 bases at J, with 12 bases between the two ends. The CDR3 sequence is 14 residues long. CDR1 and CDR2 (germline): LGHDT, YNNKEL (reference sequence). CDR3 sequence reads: CASSQWGGGTEAFF. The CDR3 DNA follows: TGTGCCAGCAGCCAATGGGGGGGTGGAACTGAAGCTTTCTTT.

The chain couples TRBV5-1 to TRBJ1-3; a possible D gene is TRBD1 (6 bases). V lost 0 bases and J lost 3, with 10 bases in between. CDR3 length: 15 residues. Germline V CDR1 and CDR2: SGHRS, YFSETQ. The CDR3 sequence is CASSLAGALGNTIYF. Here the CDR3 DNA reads TGCGCCAGCAGCTTGGCAGGGGCGCTTGGAAACACCATATATTTT.

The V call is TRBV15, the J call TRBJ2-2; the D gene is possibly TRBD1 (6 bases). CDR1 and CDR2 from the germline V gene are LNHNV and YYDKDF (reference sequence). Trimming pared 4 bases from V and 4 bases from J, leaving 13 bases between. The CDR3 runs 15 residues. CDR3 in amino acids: CATSNPDSGTGELFF. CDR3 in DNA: TGTGCCACCAGCAATCCGGACAGTGGCACCGGGGAGCTGTTTTTT.

CDR3: CASKPGGTGNTIYF. The CDR3 DNA reads TGCGCCAGCAAACCTGGAGGGACGGGAAACACCATATATTTT. The chain links TRBV5-1 to TRBJ1-3, with a possible D match to TRBD1 (5 bases). The CDR3 is 14 amino acids. Germline CDR1 and CDR2: SGHRS and YFSETQ. V lost 6 bases to trimming and J lost 4 bases, with 14 bases between them.

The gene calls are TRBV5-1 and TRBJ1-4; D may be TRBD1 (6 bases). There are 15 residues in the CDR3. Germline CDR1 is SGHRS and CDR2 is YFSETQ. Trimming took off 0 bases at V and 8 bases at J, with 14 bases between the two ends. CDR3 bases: TGCGCCAGCAGCTTGGAGTCAGGGGTCGGAGAAAAACTGTTTTTT. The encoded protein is CASSLESGVGEKLFF.

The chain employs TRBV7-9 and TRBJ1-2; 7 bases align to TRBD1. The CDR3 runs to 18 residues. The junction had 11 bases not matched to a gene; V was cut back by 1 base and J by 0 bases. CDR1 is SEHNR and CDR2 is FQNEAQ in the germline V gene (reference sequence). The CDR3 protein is CASSLGRGTVRTNYGYTF. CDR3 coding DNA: TGTGCCAGCAGCTTAGGCCGGGGGACAGTCAGAACTAACTATGGCTACACCTTC.

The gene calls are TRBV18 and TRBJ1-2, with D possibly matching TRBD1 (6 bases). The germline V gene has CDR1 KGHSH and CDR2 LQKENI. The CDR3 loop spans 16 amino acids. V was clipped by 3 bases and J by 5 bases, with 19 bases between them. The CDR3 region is CASSPQQGALGYGYTF. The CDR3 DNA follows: TGTGCCAGCTCACCCCAACAGGGAGCCCTGGGGTATGGCTACACCTTC. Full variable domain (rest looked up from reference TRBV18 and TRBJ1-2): NAGVMQNPRHLVRRRGQEARLRCSPMKGHSHVYWYRQLPEEGLKFMVYLQKENIIDESGMPKERFSAEFPKEGPSILRIQQVVRGDSAAYFCASSPQQGALGYGYTFGSGTRLTVV.

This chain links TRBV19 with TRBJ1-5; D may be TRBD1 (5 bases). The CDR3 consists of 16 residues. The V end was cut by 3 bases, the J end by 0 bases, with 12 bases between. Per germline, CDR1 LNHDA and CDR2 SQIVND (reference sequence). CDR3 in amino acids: CASSISTAYSNQPQHF. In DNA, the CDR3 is TGTGCCAGTAGTATCTCGACAGCTTATAGCAATCAGCCCCAGCATTTT.

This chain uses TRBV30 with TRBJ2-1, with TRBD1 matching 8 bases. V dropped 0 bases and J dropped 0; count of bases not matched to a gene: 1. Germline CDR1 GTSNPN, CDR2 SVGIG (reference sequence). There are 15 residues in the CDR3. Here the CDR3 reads CAWSVTGGSYNEQFF. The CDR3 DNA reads TGTGCCTGGAGTGTAACAGGGGGCTCCTACAATGAGCAGTTCTTC.

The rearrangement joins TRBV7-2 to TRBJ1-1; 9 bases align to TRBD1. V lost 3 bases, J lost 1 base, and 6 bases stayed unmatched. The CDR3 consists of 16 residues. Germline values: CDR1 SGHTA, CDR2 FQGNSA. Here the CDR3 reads CASSFLPGQGNTEAFF. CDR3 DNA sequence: TGTGCCAGCAGCTTCCTACCGGGACAGGGGAACACTGAAGCTTTCTTT.

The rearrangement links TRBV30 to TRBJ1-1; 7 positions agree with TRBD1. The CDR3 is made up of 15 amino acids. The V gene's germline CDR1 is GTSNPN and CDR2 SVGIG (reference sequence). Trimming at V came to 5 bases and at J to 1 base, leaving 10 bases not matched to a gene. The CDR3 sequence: CAWGDKRQGNTEAFF. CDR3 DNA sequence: TGTGCCTGGGGAGACAAACGACAGGGGAACACTGAAGCTTTCTTT.

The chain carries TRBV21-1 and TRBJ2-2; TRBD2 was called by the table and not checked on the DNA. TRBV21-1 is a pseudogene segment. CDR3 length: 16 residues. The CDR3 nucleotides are TGTGCCAGCAGCAAGACGACTAGCGGGGGTACCGGGGAGCTGTTTTTT. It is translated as CASSKTTSGGTGELFF.

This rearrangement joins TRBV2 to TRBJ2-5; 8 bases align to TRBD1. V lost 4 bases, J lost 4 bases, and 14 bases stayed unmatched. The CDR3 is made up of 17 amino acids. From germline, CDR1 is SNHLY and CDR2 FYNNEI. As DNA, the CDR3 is TGTGCCAGCAGTGTAATGACAGGGGCCCTGGGGGCAGAGACCCAGTACTTC. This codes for CASSVMTGALGAETQYF.

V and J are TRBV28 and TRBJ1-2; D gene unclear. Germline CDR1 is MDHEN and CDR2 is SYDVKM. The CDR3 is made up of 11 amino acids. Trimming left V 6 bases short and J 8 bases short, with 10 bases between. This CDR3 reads CASSTYLGYTF. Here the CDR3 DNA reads TGTGCCAGCAGCACCTATTTGGGCTACACCTTC.

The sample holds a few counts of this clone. The CDR3 loop is CAISEYPGRNEQFF. CDR3 DNA sequence: TGTGCCATCAGTGAGTATCCAGGGCGCAATGAGCAGTTCTTC. The J gene is TRBJ2-1, the V gene TRBV10-3; possibly TRBD1 for D (5 bases). The CDR3 runs to 14 residues. Germline V gives CDR1 ENHRY, CDR2 SYGVKD. With 1 base removed from V and 6 bases from J, the gap between germline ends came to 10 bases.

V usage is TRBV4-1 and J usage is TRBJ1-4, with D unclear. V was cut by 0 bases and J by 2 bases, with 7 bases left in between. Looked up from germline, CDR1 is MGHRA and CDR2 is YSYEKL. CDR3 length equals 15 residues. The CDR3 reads CASSQDGSTNEKLFF. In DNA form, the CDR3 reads TGCGCCAGCAGCCAAGACGGGAGTACTAATGAAAAACTGTTTTTT.

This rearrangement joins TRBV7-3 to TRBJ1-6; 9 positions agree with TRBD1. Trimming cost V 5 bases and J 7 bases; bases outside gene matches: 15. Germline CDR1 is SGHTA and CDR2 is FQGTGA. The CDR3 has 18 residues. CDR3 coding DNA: TGTGCCAGCAGCCTCACTGAGATAATGGGACAGGGAAATTCACCCCTCCACTTT. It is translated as CASSLTEIMGQGNSPLHF.

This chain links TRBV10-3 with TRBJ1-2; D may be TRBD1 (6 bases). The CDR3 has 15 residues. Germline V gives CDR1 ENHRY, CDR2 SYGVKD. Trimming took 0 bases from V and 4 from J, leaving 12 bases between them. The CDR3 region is CAISESETGPYGYTF. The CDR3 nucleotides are TGTGCCATCAGTGAGTCGGAGACAGGTCCCTATGGCTACACCTTC.